The clone carrying this TCR beta chain came up once. In this CDR3 the conserved last residue, phenylalanine or tryptophan, is missing, so a read error is likely. This CDR3 has 13 residues. Germline V CDR1 and CDR2: SQVTM, ANQGSEA. The TCR beta CDR3 regions underwent amplification using RNA transcripts as the source. HTBI primers were used for first-round RT-PCR of the TCR CDR3. One entry per CDR3 protein, called by TCRdb with MiXCR from the multiplex PCR reads. Of roughly 96,000 distinct CDR3 sequences in the sample, around 50% were seen once. The sample comes from a study of T cells in Graves' hyperthyroidism and ophthalmopathy.

The J gene is TRBJ1-1, the V gene TRBV29-1; TRBD1 might be the D (5 bases). Material: blood. The TCR was taken from a woman aged 40 to 49 with Graves' hyperthyroidism. CDR3 coding DNA: TGCAGTCTTGGGGGGAACAGGAACACTGAAGCTTTCCTT. Residues: CSLGGNRNTEAFL.